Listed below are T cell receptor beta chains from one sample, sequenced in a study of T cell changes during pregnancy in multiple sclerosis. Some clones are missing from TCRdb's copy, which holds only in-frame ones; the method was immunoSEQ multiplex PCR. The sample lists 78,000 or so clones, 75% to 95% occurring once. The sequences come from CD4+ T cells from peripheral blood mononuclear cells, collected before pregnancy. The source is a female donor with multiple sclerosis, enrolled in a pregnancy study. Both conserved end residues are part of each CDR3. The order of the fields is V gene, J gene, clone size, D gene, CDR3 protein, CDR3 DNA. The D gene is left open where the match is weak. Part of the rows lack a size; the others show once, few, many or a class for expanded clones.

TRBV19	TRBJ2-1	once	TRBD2	CASSISSGGGGSEQFF	TGTGCCAGTAGTATTAGTAGCGGGGGGGGTGGGAGTGAGCAGTTCTTC
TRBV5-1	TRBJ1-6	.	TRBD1	CASSSLGDRTSPLHF	TGCGCCAGCAGTTCCTTGGGGGACAGAACTTCACCCCTCCACTTT
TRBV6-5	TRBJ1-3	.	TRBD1	CASSRQGSYGNTIYF	TGTGCCAGCAGTCGACAGGGTTCTTATGGAAACACCATATATTTT
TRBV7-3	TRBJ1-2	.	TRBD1	CASSLLSTGSGYTF	TGTGCCAGCAGCTTACTATCGACAGGGTCTGGCTACACCTTC
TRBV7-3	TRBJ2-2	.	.	CASSSVELGNTGELFF	TGTGCCAGCAGCTCCGTTGAGCTCGGGAACACCGGGGAGCTGTTTTTT
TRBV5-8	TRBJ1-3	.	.	CASSSAWSGNTIYF	TGTGCCAGCAGCTCGGCATGGAGCGGAAACACCATATATTTT
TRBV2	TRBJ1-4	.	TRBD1	CASLTGEYEKLFF	TGTGCCAGCTTAACAGGGGAGTATGAAAAACTGTTTTTT
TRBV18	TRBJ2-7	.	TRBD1	CASSPPGQSYEQYF	TGTGCCAGCTCACCTCCGGGACAGTCCTACGAGCAGTACTTC
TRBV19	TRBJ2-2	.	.	CASSQRSANTGELFF	TGTGCCAGTAGTCAACGTAGTGCGAACACCGGGGAGCTGTTTTTT
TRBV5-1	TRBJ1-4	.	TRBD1	CASRRDSLNEKLFF	TGCGCCAGCAGGAGGGACAGCCTTAATGAAAAACTGTTTTTT
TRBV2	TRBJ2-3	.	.	CASSVGVDTDTQYF	TGTGCCAGCAGTGTCGGGGTGGACACAGATACGCAGTATTTT
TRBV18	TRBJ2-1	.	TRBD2	CASSELAGGPRNEQFF	TGTGCCAGCTCCGAACTAGCGGGGGGGCCGAGGAATGAGCAGTTCTTC
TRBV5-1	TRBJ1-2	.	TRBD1	CASSPGQARGYGYTF	TGCGCCAGCAGCCCCGGACAGGCCAGGGGATATGGCTACACCTTC
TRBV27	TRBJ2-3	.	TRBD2	CASSLWVSSGGSTDTQYF	TGTGCCAGCAGTTTATGGGTGTCTAGCGGGGGTAGCACAGATACGCAGTATTTT
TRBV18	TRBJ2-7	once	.	CASSPQNGQGAYEQYF	TGTGCCAGCTCTCCACAAAACGGGCAGGGCGCCTACGAGCAGTACTTC